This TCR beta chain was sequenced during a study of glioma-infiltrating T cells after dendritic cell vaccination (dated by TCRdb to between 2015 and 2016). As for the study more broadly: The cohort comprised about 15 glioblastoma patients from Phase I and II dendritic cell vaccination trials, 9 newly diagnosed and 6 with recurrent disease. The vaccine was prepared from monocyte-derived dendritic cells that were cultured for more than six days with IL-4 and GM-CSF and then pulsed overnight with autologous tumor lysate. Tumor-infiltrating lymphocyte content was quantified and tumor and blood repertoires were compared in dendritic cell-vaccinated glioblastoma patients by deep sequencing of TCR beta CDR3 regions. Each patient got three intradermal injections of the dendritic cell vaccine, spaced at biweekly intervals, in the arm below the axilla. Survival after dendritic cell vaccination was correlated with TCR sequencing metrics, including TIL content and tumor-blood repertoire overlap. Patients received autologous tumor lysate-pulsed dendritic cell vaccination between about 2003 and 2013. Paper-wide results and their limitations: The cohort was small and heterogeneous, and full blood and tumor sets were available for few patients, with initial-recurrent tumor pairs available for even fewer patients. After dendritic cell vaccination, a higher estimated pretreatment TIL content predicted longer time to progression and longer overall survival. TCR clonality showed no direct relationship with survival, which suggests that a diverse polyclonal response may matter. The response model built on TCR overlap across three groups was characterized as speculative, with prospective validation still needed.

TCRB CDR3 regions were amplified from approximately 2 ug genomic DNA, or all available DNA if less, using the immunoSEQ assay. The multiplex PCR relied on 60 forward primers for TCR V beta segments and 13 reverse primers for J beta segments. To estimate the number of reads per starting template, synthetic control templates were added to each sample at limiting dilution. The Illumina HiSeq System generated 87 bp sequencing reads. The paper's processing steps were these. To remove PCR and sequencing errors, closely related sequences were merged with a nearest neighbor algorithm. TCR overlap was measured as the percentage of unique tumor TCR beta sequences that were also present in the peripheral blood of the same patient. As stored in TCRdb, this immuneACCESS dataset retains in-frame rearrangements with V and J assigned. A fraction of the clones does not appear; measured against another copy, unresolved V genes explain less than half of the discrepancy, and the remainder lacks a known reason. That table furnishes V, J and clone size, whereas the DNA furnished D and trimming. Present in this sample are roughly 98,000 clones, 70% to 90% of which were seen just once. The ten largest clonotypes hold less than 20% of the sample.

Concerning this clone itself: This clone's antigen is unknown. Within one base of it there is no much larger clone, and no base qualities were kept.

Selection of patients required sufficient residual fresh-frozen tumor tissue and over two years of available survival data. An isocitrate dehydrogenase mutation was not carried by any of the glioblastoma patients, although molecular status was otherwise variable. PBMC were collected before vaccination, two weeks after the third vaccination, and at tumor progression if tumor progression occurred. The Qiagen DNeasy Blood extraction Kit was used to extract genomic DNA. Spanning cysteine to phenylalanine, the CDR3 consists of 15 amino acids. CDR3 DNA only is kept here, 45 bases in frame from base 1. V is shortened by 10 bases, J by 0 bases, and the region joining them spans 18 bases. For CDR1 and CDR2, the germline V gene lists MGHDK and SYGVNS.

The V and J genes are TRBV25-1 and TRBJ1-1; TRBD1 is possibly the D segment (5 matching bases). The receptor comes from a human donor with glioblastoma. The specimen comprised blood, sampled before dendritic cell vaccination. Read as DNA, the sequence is TGTGCCACCATCCCTAGTGACAGACTGAACACTGAAGCTTTCTTT. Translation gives CATIPSDRLNTEAFF.